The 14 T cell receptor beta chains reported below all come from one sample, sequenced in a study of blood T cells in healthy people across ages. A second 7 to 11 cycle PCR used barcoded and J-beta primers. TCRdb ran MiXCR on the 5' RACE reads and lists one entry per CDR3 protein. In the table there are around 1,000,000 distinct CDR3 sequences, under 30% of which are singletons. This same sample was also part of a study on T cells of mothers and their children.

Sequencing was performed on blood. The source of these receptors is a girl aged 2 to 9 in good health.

The CDR3 region is CASSPEAREEADTQYF. The CDR3 region has the DNA TGTGCCAGCAGCCCCGAGGCCCGAGAGGAAGCAGATACGCAGTATTTT. The V and J genes are TRBV7-9 and TRBJ2-3, with no clear D. Germline V gene lookup returns CDR1 SEHNR and CDR2 FQNEAQ (reference sequence). CDR3 length: 16 residues. The V end lost 5 bases, the J end lost 4 bases, and 19 bases lay between the germline ends.

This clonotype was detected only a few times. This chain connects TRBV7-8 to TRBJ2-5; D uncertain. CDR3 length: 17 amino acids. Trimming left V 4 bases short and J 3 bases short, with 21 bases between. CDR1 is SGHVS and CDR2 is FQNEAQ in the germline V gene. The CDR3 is CASSSNPGLHLEETQYF. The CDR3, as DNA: TGTGCCAGCAGCTCCAATCCGGGCCTGCATCTGGAAGAGACCCAGTACTTC.

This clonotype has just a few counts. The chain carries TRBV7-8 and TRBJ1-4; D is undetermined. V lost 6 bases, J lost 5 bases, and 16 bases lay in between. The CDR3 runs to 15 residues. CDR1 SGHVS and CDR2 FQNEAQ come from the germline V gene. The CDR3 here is CASSSLVGRNEKLFF. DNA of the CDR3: TGTGCCAGCAGTTCACTAGTAGGGAGGAATGAAAAACTGTTTTTT.

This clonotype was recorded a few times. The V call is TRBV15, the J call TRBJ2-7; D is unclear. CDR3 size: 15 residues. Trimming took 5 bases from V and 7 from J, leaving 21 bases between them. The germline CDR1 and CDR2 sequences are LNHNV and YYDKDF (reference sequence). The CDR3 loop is CATSSPESRYQEQYF. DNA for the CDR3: TGTGCCACCAGCTCTCCCGAGTCACGGTACCAGGAGCAGTACTTC.

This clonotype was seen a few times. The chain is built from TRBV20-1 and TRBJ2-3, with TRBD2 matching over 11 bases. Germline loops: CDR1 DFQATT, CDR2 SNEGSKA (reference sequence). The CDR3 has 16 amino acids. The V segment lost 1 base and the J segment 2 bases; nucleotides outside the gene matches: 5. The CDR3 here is CSARVELAGVTDTQYF. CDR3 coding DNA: TGCAGTGCTAGAGTCGAACTAGCGGGGGTCACAGATACGCAGTATTTT.

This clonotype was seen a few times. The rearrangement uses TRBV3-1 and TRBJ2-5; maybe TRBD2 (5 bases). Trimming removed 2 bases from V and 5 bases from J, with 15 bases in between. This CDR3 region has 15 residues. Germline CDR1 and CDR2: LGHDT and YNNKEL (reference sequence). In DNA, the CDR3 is TGTGCCAGCAGCCAAAAGGCGCCTAGCCGGGAGACCCAGTACTTC. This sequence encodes CASSQKAPSRETQYF.

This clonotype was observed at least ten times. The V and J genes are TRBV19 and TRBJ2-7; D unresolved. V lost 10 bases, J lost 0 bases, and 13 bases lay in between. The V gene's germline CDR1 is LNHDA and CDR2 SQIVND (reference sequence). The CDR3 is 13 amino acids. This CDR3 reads CATRQPISYEQYF. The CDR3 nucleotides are TGTGCCACCCGCCAACCCATCTCCTACGAGCAGTACTTC.

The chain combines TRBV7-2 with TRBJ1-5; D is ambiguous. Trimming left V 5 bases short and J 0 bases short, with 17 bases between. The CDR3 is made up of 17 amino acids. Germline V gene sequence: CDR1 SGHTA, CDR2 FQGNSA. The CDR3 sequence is CASSPLEGIISNQPQHF. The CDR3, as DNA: TGTGCCAGCAGCCCACTCGAAGGTATTATTAGCAATCAGCCCCAGCATTTT.

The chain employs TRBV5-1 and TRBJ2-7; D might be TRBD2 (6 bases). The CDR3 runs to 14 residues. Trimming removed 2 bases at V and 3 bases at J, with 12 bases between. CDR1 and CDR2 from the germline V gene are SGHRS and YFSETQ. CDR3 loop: CASSFRGKNYEQYF. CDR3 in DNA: TGCGCCAGCAGCTTTCGGGGGAAAAACTACGAGCAGTACTTC. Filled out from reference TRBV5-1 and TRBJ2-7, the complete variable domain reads KAGVTQTPRYLIKTRGQQVTLSCSPISGHRSVSWYQQTPGQGLQFLFEYFSETQRNKGNFPGRFSGRQFSNSRSEMNVSTLELGDSALYLCASSFRGKNYEQYFGPGTRLTVT.

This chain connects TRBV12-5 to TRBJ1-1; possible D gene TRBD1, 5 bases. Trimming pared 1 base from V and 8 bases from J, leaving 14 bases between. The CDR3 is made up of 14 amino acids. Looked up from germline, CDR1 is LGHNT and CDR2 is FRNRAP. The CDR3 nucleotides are TGTGCTAGTGGTTTGGGGGGACGGAGGAGAGAAGCTTTCTTT. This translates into CASGLGGRRREAFF.

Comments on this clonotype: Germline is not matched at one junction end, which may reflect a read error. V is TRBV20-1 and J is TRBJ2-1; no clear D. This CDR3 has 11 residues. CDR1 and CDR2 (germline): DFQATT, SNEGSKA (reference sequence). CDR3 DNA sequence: TGCAGTGCTACTTCCGGTGGGGTGGTTGGGTTC. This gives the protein CSATSGGVVGF.

The CDR3 DNA reads as TGTGCCAGCAGCCACACACTAGCGGGAGTAGACGAGCAGTACTTC. It yields the protein CASSHTLAGVDEQYF. V usage is TRBV14 and J usage is TRBJ2-7, with TRBD2 identical over 11 bases. Germline lookup yields CDR1 SGHDN and CDR2 FVKESK. CDR3 length: 15 residues. The V gene end was trimmed by 3 bases and the J gene end by 5 bases; junction bases not matched to a gene: 6. The variable domain in full, completed from reference TRBV14 and TRBJ2-7, reads EAGVTQFPSHSVIEKGQTVTLRCDPISGHDNLYWYRRVMGKEIKFLLHFVKESKQDESGMPNNRFLAERTGGTYSTLKVQPAELEDSGVYFCASSHTLAGVDEQYFGPGTRLTVT.

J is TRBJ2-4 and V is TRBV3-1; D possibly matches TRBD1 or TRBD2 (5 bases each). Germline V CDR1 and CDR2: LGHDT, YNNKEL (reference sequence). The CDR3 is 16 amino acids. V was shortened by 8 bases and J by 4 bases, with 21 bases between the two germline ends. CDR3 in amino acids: CASGHSGTINKNIQYF. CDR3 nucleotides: TGTGCCAGCGGACACTCCGGGACGATTAATAAAAACATTCAGTACTTC.

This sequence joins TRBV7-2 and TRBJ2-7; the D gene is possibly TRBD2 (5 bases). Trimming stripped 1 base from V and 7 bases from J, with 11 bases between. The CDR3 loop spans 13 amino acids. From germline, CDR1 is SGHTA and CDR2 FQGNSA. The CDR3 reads CASSLDLRGEQYF. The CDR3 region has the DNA TGTGCCAGCAGCTTAGACCTTCGGGGAGAGCAGTACTTC.